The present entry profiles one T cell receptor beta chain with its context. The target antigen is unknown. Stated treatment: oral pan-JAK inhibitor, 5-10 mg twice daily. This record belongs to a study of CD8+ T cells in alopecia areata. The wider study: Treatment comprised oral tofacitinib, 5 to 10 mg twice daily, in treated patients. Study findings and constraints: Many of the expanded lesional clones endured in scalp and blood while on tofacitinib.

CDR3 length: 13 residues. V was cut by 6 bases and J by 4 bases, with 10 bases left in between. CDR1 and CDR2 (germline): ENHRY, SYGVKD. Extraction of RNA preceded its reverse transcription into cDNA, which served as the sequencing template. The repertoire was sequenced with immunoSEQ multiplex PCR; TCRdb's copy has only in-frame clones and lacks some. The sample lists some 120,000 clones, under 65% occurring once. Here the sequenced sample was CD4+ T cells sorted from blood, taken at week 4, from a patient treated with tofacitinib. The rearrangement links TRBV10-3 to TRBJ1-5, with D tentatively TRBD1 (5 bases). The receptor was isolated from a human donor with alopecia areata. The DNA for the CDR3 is TGTGCCATCAGGGGGACCGATAATCAGCCCCAGCATTTT. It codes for CAIRGTDNQPQHF.